The clone carrying this T cell receptor (beta chain) was counted only a few times. MiXCR was run by TCRdb on the RT-PCR reads, yielding one entry per CDR3 protein. The sample shows hundreds of thousands of distinct CDR3 sequences, 13% to 15% of them seen only once. Germline values: CDR1 MNHEY, CDR2 SVGEGT. V lost 8 bases and J lost 3, with 11 bases in between. The CDR3 loop spans 12 amino acids. Specimen: memory CD4+ T cells from blood. The chain combines TRBV6-2 or TRBV6-3 with TRBJ2-7; D not certain. The sequence was obtained from a female donor in good health, serving as a healthy control. The CDR3 coding sequence is TGTGCCAGCTCGGCTAGGGACTACGAGCAGTACTTC. Its translation: CASSARDYEQYF.